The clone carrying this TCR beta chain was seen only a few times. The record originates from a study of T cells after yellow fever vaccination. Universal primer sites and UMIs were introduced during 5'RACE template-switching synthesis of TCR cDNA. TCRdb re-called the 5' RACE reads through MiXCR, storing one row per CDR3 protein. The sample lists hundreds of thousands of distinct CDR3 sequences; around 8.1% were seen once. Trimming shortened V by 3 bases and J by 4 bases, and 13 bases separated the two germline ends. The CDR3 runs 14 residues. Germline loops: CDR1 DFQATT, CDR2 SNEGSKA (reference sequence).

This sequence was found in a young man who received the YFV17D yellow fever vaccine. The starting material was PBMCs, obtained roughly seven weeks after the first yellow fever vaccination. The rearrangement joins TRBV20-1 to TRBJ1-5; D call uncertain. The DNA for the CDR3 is TGCAGTGCTAGGGGCGGGTCACCTAATCAGCCCCAGCATTTT. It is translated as CSARGGSPNQPQHF.